This T cell receptor beta chain was obtained from a study of T cells in Graves' hyperthyroidism and ophthalmopathy. Germline trimming cut 5 bases from V and 2 bases from J; bases unmatched to any gene: 5. Germline V gene sequence: CDR1 SGHTA, CDR2 FQGNSA. This CDR3 comprises 17 residues. The TCR beta CDR3 regions underwent amplification using RNA transcripts as the source. The TCR CDR3 was amplified in a first-round RT-PCR using the HTBI primer set. TCRdb processed the multiplex PCR reads anew with MiXCR; each CDR3 protein has one entry. The table includes approximately 500,000 distinct CDR3 sequences, about half detected once.

This sequence originates from a woman under 30 with Graves' hyperthyroidism. The chain combines TRBV7-2 with TRBJ2-5; 16 nucleotides line up with TRBD2. Sequenced sample: peripheral blood or thyroid tissue (not recorded which). CDR3 loop: CASSQWGLAGGQETQYF. The CDR3 DNA sequence: TGTGCCAGCAGCCAATGGGGACTAGCGGGAGGGCAAGAGACCCAGTACTTC.